A selection of T cell receptor beta chains follows, all from one sample in a study of blood T cells in healthy people across ages. A single record per CDR3 protein comes from TCRdb applying MiXCR to the 5' RACE reads. The sample has 800,000 to 1,300,000 distinct CDR3 sequences, under 30% seen once. These data also featured in a second study, about T cells of mothers and their children.

The specimen sequenced was blood. The receptors originated from a girl aged 2 to 10 in good health. Each CDR3 is given with its conserved first and last residue. The order of the fields is CDR3 protein, CDR3 DNA, V gene, clone size, D gene, J gene. The D gene is left open where the match is weak. The size field is filled for only some rows; it gives once, few, many or a size class.

CDR3: CASSLALEADTQYF
DNA: TGTGCCAGCAGCTTAGCATTGGAAGCAGATACGCAGTATTTT
V: TRBV7-2
size: -
D: -
J: TRBJ2-3

CDR3: CASSSQGARATQYF
DNA: TGTGCCAGCAGCTCCCAGGGGGCGCGAGCGACCCAGTACTTC
V: TRBV5-4
size: -
D: TRBD1
J: TRBJ2-5

CDR3: CASRYQGSYNEQFF
DNA: TGTGCCAGCAGATATCAGGGTTCCTACAATGAGCAGTTCTTC
V: TRBV6-5
size: -
D: -
J: TRBJ2-1

CDR3: CASSQDPSAGGQETQYF
DNA: TGTGCCAGCAGCCAAGACCCCTCGGCGGGGGGCCAAGAGACCCAGTACTTC
V: TRBV4-2
size: -
D: TRBD2
J: TRBJ2-5

CDR3: CASSRLLEPGELFF
DNA: TGCGCCAGCAGCCGCTTGCTCGAACCCGGGGAGCTGTTTTTT
V: TRBV4-1
size: few
D: -
J: TRBJ2-2

CDR3: CASSFGQGARNGYTF
DNA: TGTGCCAGCAGTTTCGGACAGGGGGCGAGGAATGGCTACACCTTC
V: TRBV28
size: few
D: TRBD1
J: TRBJ1-2

CDR3: CASSQVKDDGNTIYF
DNA: TGCGCCAGCAGCCAAGTTAAGGACGATGGAAACACCATATATTTT
V: TRBV4-1
size: few
D: -
J: TRBJ1-3

CDR3: CASRDTSGIYNEQFF
DNA: TGTGCCAGCAGAGACACTAGCGGCATTTACAATGAGCAGTTCTTC
V: TRBV2
size: few
D: TRBD2
J: TRBJ2-1

CDR3: CASSQGQAANTEAFF
DNA: TGTGCCAGCAGCCAGGGACAGGCAGCGAACACTGAAGCTTTCTTT
V: TRBV4-2
size: -
D: TRBD1
J: TRBJ1-1

CDR3: CASSLEGAPNEKLFF
DNA: TGCGCCAGCAGCTTGGAGGGAGCCCCTAATGAAAAACTGTTTTTT
V: TRBV5-1
size: -
D: -
J: TRBJ1-4

CDR3: CASSSHPDSPLHF
DNA: TGTGCCAGCAGCTCCCATCCCGATTCACCCCTCCACTTT
V: TRBV7-3
size: few
D: -
J: TRBJ1-6